The rows below give T cell receptor beta chains drawn from one sample of a study of T-cell reconstitution after alpha-beta-depleted transplantation in children. TCRdb re-derived calls from the PCR reads in MiXCR, one entry per CDR3 protein. Among a few hundred thousand distinct CDR3 sequences listed, around two fifths were seen once. The sample in question was PBMCs, obtained before TCRalphabeta/CD19-depleted stem cell transplant. The receptors were sampled from a girl aged 2 to 10 with aplastic anemia, due to receive a stem cell transplant. Each CDR3 is given with its conserved first and last residue. D genes are given only for firm matches. Clone size, where shown, is once, few, many, or a class for clones that have expanded.

V	size	D	J	CDR3	DNA
TRBV20-1	few	TRBD2	TRBJ2-5	CSAQQPSGRIQETQYF	TGCAGTGCTCAACAACCTAGCGGGAGGATCCAAGAGACCCAGTACTTC
TRBV27	NA	NA	TRBJ1-2	CASSSRAGRGSNYGYTF	TGTGCCAGCAGTTCCCGGGCAGGGAGGGGATCTAACTATGGCTACACCTTC
TRBV4-2	NA	TRBD2	TRBJ2-5	CASSQESLAGSKETQYF	TGTGCCAGCAGCCAAGAGTCGCTAGCGGGATCTAAAGAGACCCAGTACTTC
TRBV4-2	many	TRBD2	TRBJ2-4	CASSLSSGASGSFDIQYF	TGTGCCAGCAGCCTCTCGTCGGGCGCTAGCGGGAGTTTTGACATTCAGTACTTC
TRBV14	NA	NA	TRBJ2-5	CASSQEAGKETQYF	TGTGCCAGCAGCCAAGAGGCAGGAAAAGAGACCCAGTACTTC
TRBV5-1	NA	NA	TRBJ2-1	CASSSRVAGQPNNEQFF	TGCGCCAGCAGCTCACGGGTTGCGGGACAGCCAAACAATGAGCAGTTCTTC
TRBV4-1	NA	TRBD1	TRBJ2-2	CASSQNPGGAGVAGELFF	TGCGCCAGCAGCCAGAACCCAGGGGGCGCAGGGGTCGCCGGGGAGCTGTTTTTT
TRBV28	NA	NA	TRBJ1-3	CATQDSTGNTIYF	TGTGCCACTCAAGACAGTACTGGAAACACCATATATTTT
TRBV20-1	NA	TRBD2	TRBJ2-1	CSARAVGTSGINEQFF	TGCAGTGCTAGAGCGGTAGGGACTAGCGGGATTAATGAGCAGTTCTTC
TRBV7-2	many	TRBD2	TRBJ2-1	CASSSLPSGAYNEQFF	TGTGCCAGCAGCTCCCTACCTAGCGGGGCCTACAATGAGCAGTTCTTC
TRBV9	NA	NA	TRBJ2-1	CASSDTTFSGYNEQFF	TGTGCCAGCAGCGATACGACATTCTCAGGATACAATGAGCAGTTCTTC
TRBV20-1	NA	NA	TRBJ2-7	CSAREGASYEQYF	TGCAGTGCCCGGGAGGGGGCTTCCTACGAGCAGTACTTC
TRBV7-9	many	NA	TRBJ1-5	CASSARGEPQHF	TGTGCCAGCAGCGCGAGAGGGGAGCCCCAGCATTTT
TRBV18	NA	NA	TRBJ2-2	CASLPSNTGELFF	TGTGCCAGCCTCCCAAGTAACACCGGGGAGCTGTTTTTT
TRBV20-1	NA	NA	TRBJ1-5	CSALGQKSNQPQHF	TGCAGTGCCCTGGGACAAAAGAGCAATCAGCCCCAGCATTTT
TRBV4-1	NA	TRBD1	TRBJ1-5	CATADRVNSNQPQHF	TGCGCCACCGCGGACAGGGTCAACAGCAATCAGCCCCAGCATTTT
TRBV28	many	NA	TRBJ1-2	CASSTSRGISYGYTF	TGTGCCAGCAGTACGTCCAGGGGAATAAGCTATGGCTACACCTTC
TRBV6-5	NA	TRBD2	TRBJ2-3	CASSWRGSTDTQYF	TGTGCCAGCAGTTGGCGGGGGAGCACAGATACGCAGTATTTT
TRBV27	NA	TRBD1	TRBJ1-5	CASSQQGSGQPQHF	TGTGCCAGCAGCCAACAGGGGAGCGGTCAGCCCCAGCATTTT
TRBV7-2	few	NA	TRBJ2-2	CASSFSLRRPNTGELFF	TGTGCCAGCAGCTTCTCCCTCCGGCGACCGAACACCGGGGAGCTGTTTTTT
TRBV20-1	NA	NA	TRBJ2-5	CSARKSETQYF	TGCAGTGCCAGAAAATCTGAGACCCAGTACTTC
TRBV15	once	TRBD2	TRBJ2-3	CATSRLAGPTDTQYF	TGTGCCACCAGCAGACTAGCGGGGCCCACAGATACGCAGTATTTT
TRBV20-1	many	NA	TRBJ2-4	CSASAAGVLAKNIQYF	TGCAGTGCCTCGGCCGCAGGGGTACTAGCCAAAAACATTCAGTACTTC
TRBV12-3/TRBV12-4	many	NA	TRBJ1-3	CASWGTFGNTIYF	TGTGCCAGCTGGGGGACATTTGGAAACACCATATATTTT